Shown below are 18 T cell receptor beta chains from a single sample sequenced in a study of blood T cell repertoires in COVID-19. Data came from immunoSEQ multiplex PCR; TCRdb stores just in-frame clones and leaves some out. The profile shows about 330,000 clones, roughly 89% of them singletons. The sequenced sample was peripheral blood. These receptors were obtained from a young man with COVID-19, enrolled during active disease.

The V gene is TRBV7-3, the J gene TRBJ1-1, with 9 nucleotides matching TRBD1. Germline V gene data show CDR1 as SGHTA and CDR2 as FQGTGA. Unmatched junction bases numbered 10, after V lost 1 base and J lost 7 bases. The length of the CDR3 is 16 residues. CDR3 in DNA: TGTGCCAGCAGCTTAAGAAGCCCGGGACAGGGTGGTGAAGCTTTCTTT. Translating gives CASSLRSPGQGGEAFF.

V and J are TRBV2 and TRBJ2-7; the D gene is possibly TRBD1 (5 bases). This CDR3 region has 11 residues. V lost 6 bases and J 4 bases, leaving 7 bases between the germline ends. CDR1 and CDR2 (germline): SNHLY, FYNNEI. CDR3 loop: CASSQGYEQYF. Here the CDR3 DNA reads TGTGCCAGCAGCCAGGGTTACGAGCAGTACTTC.

This clone is a singleton in its sample. The V and J genes are TRBV19 and TRBJ2-4, with 7 bases identical to TRBD2. J lost 5 bases, V lost 2 bases, and 6 bases had no gene match. CDR3 length equals 15 residues. Germline CDR1 reads LNHDA; CDR2 reads SQIVND (reference sequence). In nucleotides, the CDR3 is TGTGCCAGTAGTATAACCCCGGGAGGAGAAAACATTCAGTACTTC. It yields the protein CASSITPGGENIQYF.

V and J are TRBV29-1 and TRBJ1-2; D remains unclear. The CDR3 runs to 14 residues. The germline V and J ends were trimmed by 4 bases and 1 base, with 13 bases remaining between them. CDR1 and CDR2 (germline): SQVTM, ANQGSEA. The CDR3 nucleotides are TGCAGCGTTGGTGGGCCCCCGGATAACTATGGCTACACCTTC. Residues: CSVGGPPDNYGYTF. Drawing the rest from reference TRBV29-1 and TRBJ1-2, the complete variable domain is SAVISQKPSRDICQRGTSLTIQCQVDSQVTMMFWYRQQPGQSLTLIATANQGSEATYESGFVIDKFPISRPNLTFSTLTVSNMSPEDSSIYLCSVGGPPDNYGYTFGSGTRLTVV.

This clone was detected only once. The rearrangement uses TRBV18 and TRBJ1-6; 9 positions match TRBD1. J gave up 7 bases and V 4 bases, and 8 bases lay outside the gene matches. The CDR3 is 16 residues long. Looked up from germline, CDR1 is KGHSH and CDR2 is LQKENI. The CDR3 DNA reads as TGTGCCAGCTCACGAGGGATGGGACAGGGAAATTCACCCCTCCACTTT. Translated, it gives CASSRGMGQGNSPLHF.

This chain connects TRBV7-2 to TRBJ2-3, with a weak D call TRBD2 (5 bases). The CDR3 totals 14 residues. In germline, CDR1 is SGHTA, CDR2 FQGNSA. The V gene lost 7 bases and the J gene lost 3 bases, with 14 bases spanning the gap. DNA of the CDR3: TGTGCCAGCAAGGCTAGGAGAGGGACAGATACGCAGTATTTT. It translates to CASKARRGTDTQYF.

The V gene is TRBV13, the J gene TRBJ2-1; TRBD2 matches 9 bases. V was pared by 1 base and J by 2 bases, with 6 bases of the junction left unmatched. CDR3 length equals 17 residues. CDR1 is PRHDT, CDR2 FYEKMQ, per germline (reference sequence). The CDR3 reads CASSLEAGGPTYNEQFF. The CDR3 region has the DNA TGTGCCAGCAGCTTAGAAGCGGGGGGCCCAACCTACAATGAGCAGTTCTTC.

This clone was recorded only once. V usage is TRBV5-1 and J usage is TRBJ1-1, with D possibly matching TRBD1 (6 bases). The V end was cut by 0 bases, the J end by 3 bases, with 12 bases between. Germline-derived CDR1 and CDR2 are SGHRS and YFSETQ. The CDR3 loop spans 15 amino acids. The CDR3 spells CASSLGQGTDTEAFF. The CDR3 DNA reads as TGCGCCAGCAGCTTGGGGCAGGGGACCGACACTGAAGCTTTCTTT. Variable domain in full (rest from reference TRBV5-1 and TRBJ1-1): KAGVTQTPRYLIKTRGQQVTLSCSPISGHRSVSWYQQTPGQGLQFLFEYFSETQRNKGNFPGRFSGRQFSNSRSEMNVSTLELGDSALYLCASSLGQGTDTEAFFGQGTRLTVV.

The chain is built from TRBV28 and TRBJ2-3; TRBD1 agrees at 9 bases. With V trimmed by 5 bases and J by 1 base, 4 bases remained unmatched. There are 15 residues in the CDR3. Germline CDR1 and CDR2: MDHEN and SYDVKM. CDR3 residues: CASSLRQGGTDTQYF. CDR3 nucleotide sequence: TGTGCCAGCAGTCTAAGACAGGGGGGCACAGATACGCAGTATTTT.

The rearrangement joins TRBV11-2 to TRBJ2-2, with D possibly TRBD1 on 6 matching bases. The germline V gene encodes CDR1 SGHAT and CDR2 FQNNGV. The CDR3 has 18 amino acids. V lost 4 bases to trimming and J lost 3 bases, with 21 bases between them. CDR3 DNA: TGTGCCAGCAGCTCACCGGAGAAGGGACACACTTACACCGGGGAGCTGTTTTTT. Translated, it gives CASSSPEKGHTYTGELFF.

As to this clone: Compared with germline, one end of the junction differs, possibly owing to a read error. The chain carries TRBV7-2 and TRBJ1-6; the D is unclear. This CDR3 is 12 amino acids long. Germline CDR1 SGHTA, CDR2 FQGNSA. CDR3 DNA sequence: TGTGCCAGCAGCTTAGGGAGAACCCGAATCGACTTT. Its protein product is CASSLGRTRIDF.

This chain joins TRBV9 and TRBJ1-4, with TRBD1 as a possible D gene (5 bases). This CDR3 is 16 amino acids long. V gave up 0 bases and J gave up 0 bases, with 9 bases separating them. Germline CDR1 SGDLS, CDR2 YYNGEE. CDR3 residues: CASSVGGTSTNEKLFF. CDR3 bases: TGTGCCAGCAGCGTAGGGGGCACTTCAACTAATGAAAAACTGTTTTTT.

The V and J genes are TRBV7-2 and TRBJ1-2; D remains ambiguous. This CDR3 region has 12 residues. CDR1 and CDR2 (germline): SGHTA, FQGNSA. V was clipped by 4 bases and J by 8 bases, with 11 bases between them. CDR3 bases: TGTGCCAGCAGCTCCGGAACCGGGGGCTACACCTTC. This gives the protein CASSSGTGGYTF. The variable domain in full, completed from reference TRBV7-2 and TRBJ1-2, reads GAGVSQSPSNKVTEKGKDVELRCDPISGHTALYWYRQSLGQGLEFLIYFQGNSAPDKSGLPSDRFSAERTGGSVSTLTIQRTQQEDSAVYLCASSSGTGGYTFGSGTRLTVV.

The chain couples TRBV27 to TRBJ1-1; D not resolved. V dropped 8 bases and J dropped 4 bases, with 14 bases sitting between them. Looked up from germline, CDR1 is MNHEY and CDR2 is SMNVEV (reference sequence). The CDR3 is made up of 13 amino acids. As DNA, the CDR3 is TGTGCCAGCCGTGGCATTGGTACCACTGAAGCTTTCTTT. Protein: CASRGIGTTEAFF.

The chain combines TRBV11-2 with TRBJ2-3; D is possibly TRBD2 (6 bases). The CDR3 totals 15 residues. Germline CDR1 is SGHAT and CDR2 is FQNNGV. Deletions cut 0 bases from V and 6 bases from J, with 13 bases between. The CDR3 is CASSLEVGEVDTQYF. In nucleotides, the CDR3 is TGTGCCAGCAGCTTAGAGGTGGGGGAGGTTGATACGCAGTATTTT.

This chain uses TRBV28 with TRBJ1-5; TRBD1 might be the D (6 bases). This CDR3 comprises 18 residues. V was trimmed by 7 bases and J by 4 bases, leaving 26 bases between them. The germline V gene has CDR1 MDHEN and CDR2 SYDVKM. CDR3 bases: TGTGCCAGCAAAACTACACATTGGGGGGGGCAAGGAAATCAGCCCCAGCATTTT. Protein product: CASKTTHWGGQGNQPQHF.

CDR3 DNA sequence: TGTGCCAGCAGTGTTAGCGGGAGGGCCTCCTACAATGAGCAGTTCTTC. It translates to CASSVSGRASYNEQFF. The gene calls are TRBV6-4 and TRBJ2-1, with 11 bases fitting TRBD2. CDR1 and CDR2 (germline): MRHNA, SNTAGT. The CDR3 is 16 amino acids. Trimming took 4 bases from V and 0 from J; bases not matched to a gene: 2.

This chain uses TRBV19 with TRBJ2-2; a weak D match, TRBD2 (5 bases). The germline V gene has CDR1 LNHDA and CDR2 SQIVND (reference sequence). The CDR3 covers 17 residues. The V end was cut by 5 bases, the J end by 5 bases, with 21 bases between. The CDR3 loop is CASSPRRGSRGTGELFF. The CDR3 DNA is TGTGCCAGTAGTCCCCGTCGAGGCAGCCGAGGGACCGGGGAGCTGTTTTTT.